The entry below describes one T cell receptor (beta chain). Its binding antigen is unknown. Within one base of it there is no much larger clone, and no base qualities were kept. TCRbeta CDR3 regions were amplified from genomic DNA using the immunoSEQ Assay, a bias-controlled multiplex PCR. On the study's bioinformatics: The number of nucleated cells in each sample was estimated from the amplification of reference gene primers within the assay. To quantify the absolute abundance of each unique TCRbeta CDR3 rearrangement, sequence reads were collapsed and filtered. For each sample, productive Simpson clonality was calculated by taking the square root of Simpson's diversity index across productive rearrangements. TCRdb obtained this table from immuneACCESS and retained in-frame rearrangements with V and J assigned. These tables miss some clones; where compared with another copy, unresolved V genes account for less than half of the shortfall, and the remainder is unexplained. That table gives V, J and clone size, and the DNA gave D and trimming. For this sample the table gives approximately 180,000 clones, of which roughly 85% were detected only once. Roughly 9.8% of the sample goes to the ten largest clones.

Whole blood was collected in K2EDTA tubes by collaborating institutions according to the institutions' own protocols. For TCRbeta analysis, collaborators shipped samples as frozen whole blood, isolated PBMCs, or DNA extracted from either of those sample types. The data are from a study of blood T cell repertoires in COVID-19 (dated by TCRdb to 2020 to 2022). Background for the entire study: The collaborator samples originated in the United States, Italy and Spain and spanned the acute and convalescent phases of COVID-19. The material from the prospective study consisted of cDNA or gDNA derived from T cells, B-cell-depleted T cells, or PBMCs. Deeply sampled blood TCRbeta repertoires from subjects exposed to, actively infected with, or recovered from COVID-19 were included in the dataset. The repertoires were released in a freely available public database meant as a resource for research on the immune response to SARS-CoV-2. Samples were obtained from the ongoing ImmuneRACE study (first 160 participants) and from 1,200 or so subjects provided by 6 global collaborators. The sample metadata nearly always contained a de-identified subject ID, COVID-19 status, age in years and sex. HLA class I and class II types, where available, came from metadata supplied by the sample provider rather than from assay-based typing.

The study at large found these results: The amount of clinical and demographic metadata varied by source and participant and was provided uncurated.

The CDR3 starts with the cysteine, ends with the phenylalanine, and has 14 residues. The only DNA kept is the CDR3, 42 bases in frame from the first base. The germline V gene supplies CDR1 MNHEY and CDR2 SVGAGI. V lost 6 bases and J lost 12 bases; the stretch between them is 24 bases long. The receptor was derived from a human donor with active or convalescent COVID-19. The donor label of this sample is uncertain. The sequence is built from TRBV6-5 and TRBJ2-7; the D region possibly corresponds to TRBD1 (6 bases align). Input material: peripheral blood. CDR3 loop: CASRTRGQLASLYF. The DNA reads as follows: TGTGCCAGCAGGACCCGCGGACAGCTTGCTAGCCTGTACTTC.